These 21 T cell receptor beta chains came from one sample sequenced in a study of response to subunit inactivated influenza vaccine. From the RT-PCR reads, TCRdb called clonotypes with MiXCR, one entry per CDR3 protein. In the table there are 550,000 to 800,000 distinct CDR3 sequences, more than 15% of which are singletons. The input for sequencing was PBMCs from blood, taken about 13 days after vaccination. These receptors were obtained from a man aged 50-59 years who received an inactivated influenza vaccine.

The chain uses TRBV9 and TRBJ2-3; a possible D gene is TRBD2 (5 bases). There are 14 residues in the CDR3. Between the trimmed V and J ends, which lost 4 bases and 1 base, there was a span of 10 bases. Germline CDR1 reads SGDLS; CDR2 reads YYNGEE. CDR3 coding DNA: TGTGCCAGCAGCCCCCGGGATGGCACAGATACGCAGTATTTT. As protein: CASSPRDGTDTQYF. Full variable domain (missing parts from reference TRBV9 and TRBJ2-3): DSGVTQTPKHLITATGQRVTLRCSPRSGDLSVYWYQQSLDQGLQFLIQYYNGEERAKGNILERFSAQQFPDLHSELNLSSLELGDSALYFCASSPRDGTDTQYFGPGTRLTVL.

This clonotype has more than one count but fewer than ten. The chain joins TRBV5-1 to TRBJ1-1; the match to TRBD1 covers 7 bases. The CDR3 covers 16 residues. After removal of 0 bases from V and 2 bases from J, the junction contained 7 bases not matched to a gene. CDR1 is SGHRS, CDR2 YFSETQ, per germline. This chain's CDR3 is CASSLGQGPVNTEAFF. The CDR3 DNA sequence: TGCGCCAGCAGCTTGGGACAGGGACCCGTTAACACTGAAGCTTTCTTT.

This clonotype was found a few times. CDR3 DNA: TGCAGTGCTGTGAACCGGGACAGCTGGAACACCGGGGAGCTGTTTTTT. Translation: CSAVNRDSWNTGELFF. The chain couples TRBV20-1 to TRBJ2-2, with 7 bases matching TRBD1. V lost 5 bases to trimming and J lost 1 base; unmatched junction nucleotides: 10. The CDR3 totals 16 residues. Looked up from germline, CDR1 is DFQATT and CDR2 is SNEGSKA (reference sequence).

The chain links TRBV10-3 to TRBJ2-6, with unresolved D. Trimming removed 3 bases from V and 0 bases from J, with 15 bases in between. The CDR3 contains 18 residues. CDR1 and CDR2 from the germline V gene are ENHRY and SYGVKD. CDR3: CAISEFLPSSSGANVLTF. CDR3 DNA sequence: TGTGCCATCAGTGAATTTCTCCCCTCGAGCTCTGGGGCCAACGTCCTGACTTTC.

The chain combines TRBV7-9 with TRBJ2-7; 12 bases map to TRBD2. The CDR3 covers 14 residues. In germline, CDR1 is SEHNR, CDR2 FQNEAQ (reference sequence). V shed 4 bases and J 6 bases; nucleotides not matched to a gene: 4. The CDR3 nucleotides are TGTGCCAGCAGCTCACCACTAGCGGGAGGCGAGCAGTACTTC. It encodes CASSSPLAGGEQYF.

This clonotype showed up just a few times. The chain links TRBV29-1 to TRBJ2-3, with TRBD2 as a possible D gene (7 bases). The CDR3 totals 14 residues. V lost 4 bases to trimming and J lost 1 base, with 12 bases between them. The germline gives CDR1 SQVTM, CDR2 ANQGSEA. The CDR3 DNA follows: TGCAGCGTTGGGGGGGGGCCTCGCACAGATACGCAGTATTTT. This encodes CSVGGGPRTDTQYF.

The chain has TRBV4-3 and TRBJ2-1, with a possible D match to TRBD2 (6 bases). V was clipped by 0 bases and J by 3 bases, with 15 bases between them. The germline CDR1 and CDR2 sequences are LGHNA and YSLEER. There are 17 residues in the CDR3. Written as DNA, the CDR3 is TGCGCCAGCAGCCAAGATGTAGACGGGGGACTCTACAATGAGCAGTTCTTC. This codes for CASSQDVDGGLYNEQFF.

Ten or more counts support this clonotype. V is TRBV5-1 and J is TRBJ1-6; weak D call: TRBD1 (6 bases). CDR1 is SGHRS, CDR2 YFSETQ, per germline. Trimming stripped 5 bases from V and 6 bases from J, with 15 bases between. The CDR3 sequence is 15 residues long. CDR3 sequence: CASREGTPANSPLHF. CDR3 in DNA: TGCGCCAGCAGAGAGGGGACACCGGCTAATTCACCCCTCCACTTT.

This clonotype turned up a few times. The V and J genes are TRBV20-1 and TRBJ2-1, with 11 nucleotides matching TRBD2. The CDR3 covers 14 residues. Germline lookup yields CDR1 DFQATT and CDR2 SNEGSKA (reference sequence). V was pared by 5 bases and J by 6 bases, with 6 bases of the junction left unmatched. The CDR3 loop reads CSAPSGGYSNEQFF. The DNA of the CDR3 is TGCAGTGCTCCTAGCGGGGGGTATTCCAATGAGCAGTTCTTC.

The rearrangement uses TRBV10-2 and TRBJ2-7; 15 bases map to TRBD2. The germline V gene has CDR1 WSHSY and CDR2 SAAADI. The V segment lost 6 bases and the J segment 2 bases; nucleotides outside the gene matches: 8. The CDR3 has 17 residues. CDR3 sequence: CASSMTGTSGRPYEQYF. CDR3 bases: TGCGCCAGCAGCATGACCGGGACTAGCGGGAGGCCCTACGAGCAGTACTTC.

This clonotype has more than one count but fewer than ten. The V gene is TRBV7-8, the J gene TRBJ2-7; D is possibly TRBD1 (5 bases). Looked up from germline, CDR1 is SGHVS and CDR2 is FQNEAQ. CDR3 length equals 14 residues. V was clipped by 2 bases and J by 3 bases, with 11 bases between them. The CDR3 DNA reads TGTGCCAGCAGCTTACTGCCTCAGGGCTACGAGCAGTACTTC. Encoded protein: CASSLLPQGYEQYF.

The V and J genes are TRBV4-3 and TRBJ2-2; TRBD2 agrees at 8 bases. Germline V gene lookup returns CDR1 LGHNA and CDR2 YSLEER. The CDR3 extends over 16 amino acids. After removal of 3 bases from V and 10 bases from J, the junction contained 13 bases not matched to a gene. CDR3 amino acids: CASSQDGTRRFLELFF. The CDR3 nucleotides are TGCGCCAGCAGCCAGGACGGGACTAGAAGGTTTCTGGAGCTGTTTTTT.

This clonotype occurred a few times. This chain links TRBV3-1 with TRBJ1-2; 10 positions match TRBD1. Germline V lookup: CDR1 LGHDT, CDR2 YNNKEL (reference sequence). The CDR3 spans 13 residues. V was pared by 4 bases and J by 8 bases, with 4 bases of the junction left unmatched. The CDR3 coding sequence is TGTGCCAGCAGCCCCGGGACAGGGGCCGGCTACACCTTC. Encoded protein: CASSPGTGAGYTF.

This chain joins TRBV12-3 or TRBV12-4 and TRBJ2-1, with 11 positions matching TRBD2. The CDR3 has 14 residues. J was trimmed by 10 bases and V by 3 bases; bases with no gene match: 5. CDR3 coding DNA: TGTGCCAGCAGTTTTTTCCGGACTAGCGGGGAGCAGTTCTTC. It translates to CASSFFRTSGEQFF.

This clonotype occurred a few times. This rearrangement joins TRBV20-1 to TRBJ1-2; TRBD1 matches at 10 bases. The CDR3 is 16 residues long. The germline CDR1 and CDR2 sequences are DFQATT and SNEGSKA (reference sequence). The trim removed 4 bases at V and 0 bases at J, leaving 8 bases unmatched. As DNA, the CDR3 is TGCAGTGCTACTCCGGGACAGGGGACAGCTAACTATGGCTACACCTTC. Translated: CSATPGQGTANYGYTF.

This clonotype was seen ten or more times. A read error may produce the germline difference seen at one junction end. The genes are TRBV7-7 and TRBJ2-1; 8 bases match TRBD1. CDR1 and CDR2 (germline): SSHAT, FNYEAQ (reference sequence). The CDR3 consists of 16 residues. CDR3 loop: CASSTKTGEFYNEQFF. The CDR3, as DNA: TGTGCTAGCAGCACTAAGACAGGGGAGTTCTACAATGAGCAGTTCTTC.

CDR3 residues: CAWSLGANQPQHF. CDR3 nucleotides: TGTGCCTGGAGCCTGGGGGCCAATCAGCCCCAGCATTTT. The rearrangement links TRBV30 to TRBJ1-5; weak D call: TRBD1 (6 bases). The CDR3 totals 13 residues. From germline, CDR1 is GTSNPN and CDR2 SVGIG (reference sequence). Trimming shortened V by 3 bases and J by 3 bases, and 9 bases separated the two germline ends. Based on the CDR3 plus reference TRBV30 and TRBJ1-5, the full variable domain is SQTIHQWPATLVQPVGSPLSLECTVEGTSNPNLYWYRQAAGRGLQLLFYSVGIGQISSEVPQNLSASRPQDRQFILSSKKLLLSDSGFYLCAWSLGANQPQHFGDGTRLSIL.

J is TRBJ2-2 and V is TRBV21-1. TRBV21-1 is deemed a pseudogene. The length of the CDR3 is 17 residues. The CDR3 DNA reads as TGTGCCAGCAGCAAATGGCAGGAACCCTTTAACACCGGGGAGCTGTTTTTT. This translates into CASSKWQEPFNTGELFF.

The chain joins TRBV10-3 to TRBJ2-2, with D perhaps TRBD2 (6 bases). This CDR3 comprises 16 residues. V shed 6 bases and J shed 1 base, with 15 bases lying between them. CDR1 and CDR2 (germline): ENHRY, SYGVKD. The CDR3 coding sequence is TGTGCCATCAGGCCGGAGGGAAAACTGAACACCGGGGAGCTGTTTTTT. It specifies CAIRPEGKLNTGELFF.

This clonotype has a count of ten or more. The chain joins TRBV7-9 to TRBJ2-7; no definite D call. The CDR3 runs 15 residues. Germline loops: CDR1 SEHNR, CDR2 FQNEAQ (reference sequence). Trimming cost V 4 bases and J 3 bases, with 16 bases left between them. The CDR3 loop is CASSSRIGPNYEQYF. Here the CDR3 DNA reads TGTGCCAGCAGCTCCCGGATTGGGCCGAACTACGAGCAGTACTTC.

The chain joins TRBV3-1 to TRBJ1-4; D is uncertain. Between the trimmed V and J ends, which lost 4 bases and 12 bases, there was a span of 15 bases. This CDR3 spans 13 amino acids. Germline V CDR1 and CDR2: LGHDT, YNNKEL (reference sequence). The CDR3 region is CASSPQGRTELFF. CDR3 coding DNA: TGTGCCAGCAGCCCTCAAGGACGGACCGAACTGTTTTTT.